This TCR beta chain originates from a study of identical twins. The study, taken as a whole, reports: For cord blood, abundant beta clonotypes had fewer insertions, unlike memory repertoires, which showed none. Those out-of-frame alpha sequences shared by twins showed an excess of low generation probability.

This clonotype was seen more than once but under ten times. The antigen is undetermined. J gave up 5 bases and V 2 bases, and 4 bases lay outside the gene matches. Per the germline V gene, CDR1 is MGHRA and CDR2 is YSYEKL. There are 15 residues in the CDR3. TCRdb reanalysed the 5' RACE reads using MiXCR and keeps one entry per CDR3 protein. The data contain approximately 260,000 distinct CDR3 sequences, about 8.5% of them singletons. The same sample was also used in a study of yellow fever vaccine responses in identical twins.

The rearrangement links TRBV4-1 to TRBJ2-3, with TRBD1 matching 10 bases. This sequence was found in a young woman in good health. Specimen: CD8+ T cells sorted from blood. The CDR3 region has the DNA TGCGCCAGCAGCCAACCCGGGACAGGGGTAGATACGCAGTATTTT. Amino acids: CASSQPGTGVDTQYF.